The 30 T cell receptor beta chains presented below share a single source sample, sequenced in a study of blood T cells in healthy people across ages. Sample-barcoded 5' priming and a J-beta primer mix drove a second PCR of roughly 6 to 12 cycles. From the 5' RACE reads, TCRdb called clonotypes with MiXCR, one entry per CDR3 protein. The sample shows fewer than 700,000 distinct CDR3 sequences, around two fifths of them seen only once. Sequenced material: blood. Receptors were obtained from a man aged 80 or over in good health.

This clonotype was counted a few times. This chain links TRBV7-2 with TRBJ2-7; the match to TRBD1 covers 7 bases. The V gene end was trimmed by 1 base and the J gene end by 0 bases; junction bases not matched to a gene: 3. This CDR3 spans 15 amino acids. CDR1 and CDR2 from the germline V gene are SGHTA and FQGNSA. CDR3 region: CASSLEGQPSYEQYF. The CDR3 DNA reads as TGTGCCAGCAGCTTAGAGGGACAGCCCTCCTACGAGCAGTACTTC.

The chain carries TRBV28 and TRBJ2-1, with 9 bases fitting TRBD1. The CDR3 runs 16 residues. Germline loops: CDR1 MDHEN, CDR2 SYDVKM. Trimming cost V 2 bases and J 4 bases; bases outside gene matches: 6. CDR3 DNA: TGTGCCAGCAGTTTAAAGGGGACAGGGAGATACAATGAGCAGTTCTTC. Residues: CASSLKGTGRYNEQFF.

This clonotype was seen a few times. This chain connects TRBV5-6 to TRBJ2-7, with 8 bases lining up with TRBD1. V shed 3 bases and J 4 bases; nucleotides not matched to a gene: 6. CDR3 length: 14 residues. Germline lookup yields CDR1 SGHDT and CDR2 YYEEEE. In DNA, the CDR3 is TGTGCCAGCAGCTCGACGGGACAGGTTTACGAGCAGTACTTC. It specifies CASSSTGQVYEQYF.

The chain joins TRBV5-6 to TRBJ2-5, with 7 positions matching TRBD2. Judging by the DNA end, TRBJ2-7 fits better; the J call may be wrong. In germline, CDR1 is SGHDT, CDR2 YYEEEE. CDR3 size: 13 residues. CDR3 DNA sequence: TGTGCCAGCAGCTTGTGGGGGGGCTACGAGCAGTACTTC. The encoded protein is CASSLWGGYEQYF.

The rearrangement uses TRBV27 and TRBJ2-3; 10 bases line up with TRBD2. There are 18 residues in the CDR3. Germline-derived CDR1 and CDR2 are MNHEY and SMNVEV (reference sequence). V shed 3 bases and J 4 bases; nucleotides not matched to a gene: 13. The CDR3 region has the DNA TGTGCCAGCAGTTTTAGGGCTAGCGGGAGATGGGACGCAGATACGCAGTATTTT. It codes for CASSFRASGRWDADTQYF.

The rearrangement uses TRBV7-9 and TRBJ2-5; 7 bases agree with TRBD2. CDR1 is SEHNR, CDR2 FQNEAQ, per germline (reference sequence). This CDR3 is built from 14 residues. Germline trimming cut 5 bases from V and 3 bases from J; bases unmatched to any gene: 6. The CDR3 reads CASSAGTTEETQYF. The DNA for the CDR3 is TGTGCCAGCAGCGCCGGGACTACCGAAGAGACCCAGTACTTC.

There are a few counts of this clonotype. The rearrangement uses TRBV6-5 and TRBJ2-7; 8 bases agree with TRBD1. The CDR3 contains 16 residues. The V gene end was trimmed by 6 bases and the J gene end by 2 bases; junction bases not matched to a gene: 12. Germline values: CDR1 MNHEY, CDR2 SVGAGI. CDR3 amino acids: CASSRFGTGDTYEQYF. CDR3 sequence (DNA): TGTGCCAGCAGCAGATTTGGGACAGGCGACACCTACGAGCAGTACTTC.

The chain employs TRBV20-1 and TRBJ2-4; D is perhaps TRBD2 (6 bases). Germline V gene data show CDR1 as DFQATT and CDR2 as SNEGSKA (reference sequence). CDR3 length equals 14 residues. V was trimmed by 3 bases and J by 3 bases, leaving 12 bases between them. Here the CDR3 reads CSARVEGRKNIQYF. The DNA for the CDR3 is TGCAGTGCTAGGGTGGAGGGCCGCAAAAACATTCAGTACTTC.

As regards this clonotype: Germline is not matched at one junction end, which may reflect a read error. The V gene is TRBV7-2, the J gene TRBJ1-3, with a tentative D call TRBD1 (6 bases). This CDR3 spans 16 amino acids. Germline CDR1 SGHTA, CDR2 FQGNSA. The CDR3 DNA follows: TGTGCCAGCAGCTTAGGGGGCAGGGGCGGTGGAGACACCATATATTTT. Protein: CASSLGGRGGGDTIYF.

The chain combines TRBV27 with TRBJ2-7, with D perhaps TRBD1 (6 bases). The CDR3 runs to 14 residues. Per the germline V gene, CDR1 is MNHEY and CDR2 is SMNVEV (reference sequence). V was pared by 3 bases and J by 0 bases, with 9 bases between. CDR3 coding DNA: TGTGCCAGCAGTTTTACAGGGAGCTCCTACGAGCAGTACTTC. This sequence encodes CASSFTGSSYEQYF.

This chain uses TRBV9 with TRBJ2-1, with D unresolved. The V and J ends lost 5 bases and 0 bases respectively, with 6 bases between them. The germline gives CDR1 SGDLS, CDR2 YYNGEE. The CDR3 sequence is 13 residues long. DNA for the CDR3: TGTGCCAGCAGAGCCGGCTCCTACAATGAGCAGTTCTTC. This sequence encodes CASRAGSYNEQFF.

The V and J genes are TRBV10-3 and TRBJ2-1, with unresolved D. This CDR3 comprises 12 residues. Trimming stripped 3 bases from V and 5 bases from J, with 5 bases between. In germline, CDR1 is ENHRY, CDR2 SYGVKD. CDR3: CAISEGNNEQFF. In nucleotides, the CDR3 is TGTGCCATCAGTGAAGGGAACAATGAGCAGTTCTTC.

This clonotype was seen more than once but under ten times. The rearrangement links TRBV7-2 to TRBJ2-5; 12 bases match TRBD2. The CDR3 length is 18 residues. Germline V CDR1 and CDR2: SGHTA, FQGNSA. With 1 base clipped from V and 4 bases from J, the junction kept 10 bases outside the gene matches. The CDR3 protein is CASSLVESLTSGGETQYF. CDR3 DNA: TGTGCCAGCAGCTTAGTCGAATCCCTGACTAGCGGGGGAGAGACCCAGTACTTC.

The rearrangement links TRBV12-3 or TRBV12-4 to TRBJ2-3, with D perhaps matching TRBD2 (6 bases). V was clipped by 0 bases and J by 13 bases, with 17 bases between them. This CDR3 has 14 amino acids. The CDR3: CASSLAQGGLAKYF. In DNA form, the CDR3 reads TGTGCCAGCAGTTTAGCGCAAGGAGGTCTAGCGAAGTATTTT.

This clonotype was seen only a few times. The chain joins TRBV20-1 to TRBJ2-5, with 7 bases matching TRBD2. Per germline, CDR1 DFQATT and CDR2 SNEGSKA (reference sequence). The CDR3 is made up of 16 amino acids. V gave up 3 bases and J gave up 2 bases; unmatched junction bases: 12. CDR3 bases: TGCAGTGCTAGCGGACCCGCCGGGACTAATCAAGAGACCCAGTACTTC. Its protein is CSASGPAGTNQETQYF.

The chain uses TRBV28 and TRBJ2-5; D might be TRBD1 (6 bases). The CDR3 contains 17 residues. The germline gives CDR1 MDHEN, CDR2 SYDVKM. V lost 7 bases and J 11 bases, leaving 32 bases between the germline ends. Here the CDR3 DNA reads TGTGCCAGCACCTTAGGAACAGGGAGACCTACATATGGTGAGCAGTACTTC. Encoded protein: CASTLGTGRPTYGEQYF. Complete variable domain (other parts from reference TRBV28 and TRBJ2-5): DVKVTQSSRYLVKRTGEKVFLECVQDMDHENMFWYRQDPGLGLRLIYFSYDVKMKEKGDIPEGYSVSREKKERFSLILESASTNQTSMYLCASTLGTGRPTYGEQYFGPGTRLLVL.

J is TRBJ2-1 and V is TRBV30; 8 nucleotides agree with TRBD2. Per the germline V gene, CDR1 is GTSNPN and CDR2 is SVGIG (reference sequence). This CDR3 contains 12 residues. Unmatched junction bases numbered 3, after V lost 3 bases and J lost 8 bases. CDR3 coding DNA: TGTGCCTGGAGAGCGGGAGTCCATGAGCAGTTCTTC. This gives the protein CAWRAGVHEQFF.

This chain joins TRBV4-2 and TRBJ2-3, with TRBD2 matching over 7 bases. This CDR3 has 18 amino acids. Germline values: CDR1 LGHNA, CDR2 YNFKEQ. The trim removed 0 bases at V and 0 bases at J, leaving 9 bases unmatched. CDR3 nucleotide sequence: TGTGCCAGCAGCCAAGATCTCGGGGGAGGGCGTAGCACAGATACGCAGTATTTT. Protein sequence: CASSQDLGGGRSTDTQYF.

This clonotype came up a few times. The gene calls are TRBV11-2 and TRBJ1-1; the D gene is possibly TRBD1 (5 bases). CDR3 length: 15 amino acids. Germline V gene lookup returns CDR1 SGHAT and CDR2 FQNNGV. With 5 bases removed from V and 0 bases from J, the gap between germline ends came to 13 bases. The CDR3 here is CASSPGAGMNTEAFF. CDR3 bases: TGTGCCAGCAGCCCCGGGGCAGGTATGAACACTGAAGCTTTCTTT.

This chain connects TRBV6-2 or TRBV6-3 to TRBJ2-4; tentatively, D is TRBD2 (5 bases). The CDR3 runs 19 residues. The germline V and J ends were trimmed by 9 bases and 1 base, with 28 bases remaining between them. The germline V gene encodes CDR1 MNHEY and CDR2 SVGEGT. CDR3 coding DNA: TGTGCCAGTAACGCCGCCCGGGGTTCCTATCCTCGCGCCAAAAACATTCAGTACTTC. It encodes CASNAARGSYPRAKNIQYF.

The J gene is TRBJ2-7, the V gene TRBV12-3 or TRBV12-4, with a weak D call TRBD1 (5 bases). V was trimmed by 3 bases and J by 7 bases, leaving 16 bases between them. The CDR3 runs 14 residues. The CDR3 sequence: CASSFDRRGREQYF. The CDR3 nucleotides read TGTGCCAGCAGTTTTGACAGAAGGGGTAGAGAGCAGTACTTC.

A remark on this clonotype: A read error may be the cause here, since a much bigger clone is one base away. The gene calls are TRBV7-6 and TRBJ1-2; D gene ambiguous. V lost 0 bases to trimming and J lost 3 bases, with 11 bases between them. CDR1 and CDR2 (germline): SGHVS, FNYEAQ. This CDR3 region has 15 residues. CDR3 amino acids: CASSLAWTADYGYTF. The CDR3 DNA reads as TGTGCCAGCAGCTTAGCGTGGACCGCCGACTATGGCTACACCTTC.

This clonotype was detected ten times or more. The rearrangement uses TRBV10-1 and TRBJ2-3; D uncertain. The germline V gene encodes CDR1 WNHNN and CDR2 SYGVQD (reference sequence). Trimming stripped 8 bases from V and 6 bases from J, with 9 bases between. This CDR3 has 11 residues. CDR3 in amino acids: CASGDLDTQYF. The CDR3 DNA follows: TGCGCCAGCGGAGACTTGGATACGCAGTATTTT.

This clonotype showed up just a few times. The chain recombines TRBV20-1 with TRBJ2-3, with D perhaps assigned TRBD1 or TRBD2 (6 bases each). V shed 0 bases and J shed 1 base, with 17 bases lying between them. This CDR3 region has 17 residues. CDR1 DFQATT and CDR2 SNEGSKA come from the germline V gene (reference sequence). This chain's CDR3 is CSARDPGAGERTDTQYF. The CDR3 DNA follows: TGCAGTGCTAGAGATCCGGGGGCGGGTGAACGCACAGATACGCAGTATTTT.

This clonotype has just one count. This sequence joins TRBV27 and TRBJ2-3; D is perhaps TRBD1 (6 bases). Germline V gene lookup returns CDR1 MNHEY and CDR2 SMNVEV (reference sequence). The CDR3 runs 15 residues. Trimming left V 4 bases short and J 3 bases short, with 14 bases between. CDR3 nucleotides: TGTGCCAGCAGTTACCGGACAGTGACAACAGATACGCAGTATTTT. Amino acids: CASSYRTVTTDTQYF.

CDR3 sequence (DNA): TGTGCCAGCAGAGGACTAGCGGGGGGGCCTCATGATACGCAGTATTTT. Its translation is CASRGLAGGPHDTQYF. The rearrangement joins TRBV6-2 or TRBV6-3 to TRBJ2-3; the match to TRBD2 covers 15 bases. Germline V gene sequence: CDR1 MNHEY, CDR2 SVGEGT. With V trimmed by 6 bases and J by 6 bases, 7 bases remained unmatched. This CDR3 has 16 amino acids.

This rearrangement joins TRBV6-6 to TRBJ2-7; a possible D gene is TRBD1 (6 bases). The J call may be incorrect, as the DNA end agrees better with TRBJ2-5. The germline CDR1 and CDR2 sequences are MNHNY and SVGAGI (reference sequence). CDR3 length: 15 residues. The CDR3 region is CASSYRQGTQETQYF. The DNA of the CDR3 is TGTGCCAGCAGTTACAGGCAGGGGACCCAAGAGACCCAGTACTTC.

In its sample, this clonotype was seen a few times. The chain is built from TRBV14 and TRBJ1-1; D gene ambiguous. V lost 4 bases, J lost 2 bases, and 8 bases lay in between. The CDR3 runs to 13 residues. Germline V gene data show CDR1 as SGHDN and CDR2 as FVKESK. CDR3 DNA: TGTGCCAGCAGCCTCCGAAAAAACACTGAAGCTTTCTTT. It encodes CASSLRKNTEAFF.

This clonotype came up a few times. The chain's CDR3 is CASSQGDRFNEKLFF. The CDR3 nucleotides read TGCGCCAGCAGCCAAGGAGACAGATTTAATGAAAAACTGTTTTTT. V usage is TRBV4-3 and J usage is TRBJ1-4, with D possibly TRBD1 on 5 matching bases. From germline, CDR1 is LGHNA and CDR2 YSLEER. The V gene lost 1 base and the J gene lost 4 bases, with 10 bases spanning the gap. CDR3 size: 15 residues.

This clonotype occurred a few times. This chain connects TRBV13 to TRBJ1-2; the D gene is possibly TRBD1 (5 bases). Trimming removed 1 base at V and 6 bases at J, with 15 bases between. Germline lookup yields CDR1 PRHDT and CDR2 FYEKMQ (reference sequence). The CDR3 runs 15 residues. CDR3 in DNA: TGTGCCAGCAGCTTAGATGGGGGGAAGAGAGATGGCTACACCTTC. Amino acid sequence: CASSLDGGKRDGYTF.